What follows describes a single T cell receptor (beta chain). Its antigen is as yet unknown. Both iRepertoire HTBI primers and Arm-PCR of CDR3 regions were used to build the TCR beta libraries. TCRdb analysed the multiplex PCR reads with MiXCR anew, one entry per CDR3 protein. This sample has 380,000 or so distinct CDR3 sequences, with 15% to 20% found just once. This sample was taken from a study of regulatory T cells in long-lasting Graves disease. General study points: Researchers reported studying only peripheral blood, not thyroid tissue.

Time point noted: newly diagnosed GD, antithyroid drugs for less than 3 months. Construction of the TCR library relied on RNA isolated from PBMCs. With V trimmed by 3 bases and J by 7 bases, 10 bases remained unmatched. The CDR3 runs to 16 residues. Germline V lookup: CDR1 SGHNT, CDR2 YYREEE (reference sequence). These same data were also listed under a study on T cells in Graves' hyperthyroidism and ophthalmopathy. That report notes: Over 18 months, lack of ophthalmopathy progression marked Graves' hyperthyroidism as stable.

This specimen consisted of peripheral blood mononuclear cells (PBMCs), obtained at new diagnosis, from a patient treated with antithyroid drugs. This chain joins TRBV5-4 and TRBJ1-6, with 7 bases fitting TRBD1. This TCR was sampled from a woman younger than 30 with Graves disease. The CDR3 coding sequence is TGTGCCAGCAGCTCTCATACGACAGGGAACAATTCACCCCTCCACTTT. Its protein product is CASSSHTTGNNSPLHF.